This T cell receptor beta chain came from a study of graft-versus-host responses after intestinal transplantation. Study-wide context: Transplants given to recipients were multivisceral, liver-intestinal, or isolated intestinal. Recipients were all induced with anti-thymocyte globulin, then given tacrolimus and steroids for approximately 3 years. Whole-study findings and limits: GvH clones were found in recipient marrow; some appeared first in ileum or blood. Peak circulating GvH clone levels were associated with early post-transplant HvG declines.

Clones were read by immunoSEQ multiplex PCR, and TCRdb kept only the in-frame ones, dropping some. The profile shows around 23,000 clones, 70% to 90% of them singletons. Note on this clone: Antigen: not known.

V lost 2 bases to trimming and J lost 10 bases, with 15 bases between them. The CDR3 runs to 13 residues. In germline, CDR1 is SGDLS, CDR2 YYNGEE. Specimen: PBMCs, collected approximately 450 days after intestinal transplant. The chain has TRBV9 and TRBJ2-5; possibly TRBD2 for D (5 bases). The TCR sequence derives from a human patient who received an intestinal transplant, so some T cells may come from the graft donor. CDR3 DNA sequence: TGTGCCAGCAGCGTTGGACTCCAGATGGGCCAGTACTTC. Amino acid sequence: CASSVGLQMGQYF.